These T cell receptor beta chains were read from a single sample in a study of cytomegalovirus exposure and HLA in healthy donors. TCRdb's table, derived via immunoSEQ multiplex PCR, lists solely in-frame clones and lacks some. The listing records roughly 65,000 clones. The sample comprised PBMCs. These TCRs come from a boy aged 5-17 years in good health and CMV-seronegative. CDR3s include the opening cysteine and the closing phenylalanine or tryptophan. A D gene is named only where the DNA matches it firmly.

D gene	V gene	J gene	CDR3 DNA	CDR3 protein
.	TRBV5-1	TRBJ1-2	TGCGCCAGCAGCTCCGGGGAACCCTATAACTATGGCTACACCTTC	CASSSGEPYNYGYTF
.	TRBV5-6	TRBJ1-2	TGTGCCAGCAGCTACTCTCAGGTCCCTAACTATGGCTACACCTTC	CASSYSQVPNYGYTF
TRBD2	TRBV2	TRBJ2-3	TGTGCCAGCAGTAGGCTAGCGGGGGGTCTCACAGATACGCAGTATTTT	CASSRLAGGLTDTQYF
.	TRBV19	TRBJ2-7	TGTGCCAGTAGTACCCGGGATACACTCCACGAGCAGTACTTC	CASSTRDTLHEQYF
.	TRBV2	TRBJ1-1	TGTGCCAGCAGTGGCGAGACAGCAGTGAACACTGAAGCTTTCTTT	CASSGETAVNTEAFF
TRBD1	TRBV14	TRBJ2-7	TGTGCCACAGACAGGGTCTACGAGCAGTACTTC	CATDRVYEQYF
TRBD1	TRBV5-1	TRBJ1-1	TGCGCCAGCAGCTTACAGGGGGCTCTGAACACTGAAGCTTTCTTT	CASSLQGALNTEAFF
TRBD2	TRBV7-8	TRBJ2-2	TGTGCCAGCAGCTTACCTGCTAGCGGGACTGACGGGGAGCTGTTTTTT	CASSLPASGTDGELFF
TRBD2	TRBV19	TRBJ2-1	TGTGCCAGTAGTCGACTAGCGGGAACCAATGAGCAGTTCTTC	CASSRLAGTNEQFF
.	TRBV28	TRBJ2-7	TGTGCCAGCAGTTTTGGACTACAGCAGTACTTC	CASSFGLQQYF
.	TRBV4-1	TRBJ1-2	TGCGCCAGCAGCCAAGGTTGGACATCTAACTATGGCTACACCTTC	CASSQGWTSNYGYTF
.	TRBV7-3	TRBJ2-1	TGTGCCAGCAGCTTAAATGAGGGAGCACATGAGCAGTTCTTC	CASSLNEGAHEQFF
.	TRBV5-1	TRBJ2-5	TGCGCCAGCAGCCGGGGTGGGTGGGAGACCCAGTACTTC	CASSRGGWETQYF
TRBD2	TRBV27	TRBJ2-7	TGTGCCAGCAGTTACGGGACTAGCACCTACGAGCAGTACTTC	CASSYGTSTYEQYF
.	TRBV19	TRBJ1-1	TGTGCCAGTAGTCCGGGAGGGGACACTGAAGCTTTCTTT	CASSPGGDTEAFF
.	TRBV2	TRBJ1-5	TGTGCCAGCAGTGGATGGGGCTTAAGCCAGCCCCAGCATTTT	CASSGWGLSQPQHF
TRBD1	TRBV6-6	TRBJ1-1	TGTGCCAGCAGACCGACAGGGATTGGCACTGAAGCTTTCTTT	CASRPTGIGTEAFF
.	TRBV6-5	TRBJ1-6	TGTGCCAGCAGTTCTCGCCCAGTGGAGTCACCCCTCCACTTT	CASSSRPVESPLHF
.	TRBV9	TRBJ1-4	TGTGCCAGCAGCGTGGGGACGGGGGTGGCTAATGAAAAACTGTTTTTT	CASSVGTGVANEKLFF
TRBD1	TRBV2	TRBJ1-2	TGTGCCAGCAGTGCCGGGACAGGGAAAGAGGGCTACACCTTC	CASSAGTGKEGYTF
TRBD1	TRBV7-9	TRBJ1-2	TGTGCCAGCAGCTTAAACAGGGGAGCTGGCTACACCTTC	CASSLNRGAGYTF
TRBD2	TRBV19	TRBJ2-7	TGTGCCAGTAGTATTCCTAGCGGGAGCCCTTCCTACGAGCAGTACTTC	CASSIPSGSPSYEQYF
.	TRBV7-2	TRBJ1-6	TGTGCCAGCAGCGTTCTGCGGGTTGATAATTCACCCCTCCACTTT	CASSVLRVDNSPLHF
.	TRBV29-1	TRBJ1-2	TGCAAAGGGGAAGGTAATGGCTACACCTTC	CKGEGNGYTF
TRBD2	TRBV11-2	TRBJ2-7	TGTGCCAGCAGCTTTGGTAGCGGGAGAGGGTACGAGCAGTACTTC	CASSFGSGRGYEQYF
.	TRBV10-3	TRBJ1-6	TGTGCCATCAGTCCTAACGGGGATAATTCACCCCTCCACTTT	CAISPNGDNSPLHF
TRBD2	TRBV9	TRBJ2-1	TGTGCCAGCAGCGTTAGCGGGAGTTACTCCTACAATGAGCAGTTCTTC	CASSVSGSYSYNEQFF
TRBD1	TRBV6-6	TRBJ1-1	TGTGCCAGCAGCCTGACAGGGGTGGCTGAAGCTTTCTTT	CASSLTGVAEAFF
.	TRBV19	TRBJ2-1	TGTGCCAGTAGTCTTTGGGTCTCCCAGGGCCTCAAGGACAATGAGCAGTTCTTC	CASSLWVSQGLKDNEQFF
.	TRBV20-1	TRBJ2-5	TGCAGTGCTCCACGCGGGGAGACCCAGTACTTC	CSAPRGETQYF
.	TRBV11-2	TRBJ1-1	TGTGCCAGCAGCTTAGAGAGGGGGGGGGACCGGGAAGCTTTCTTT	CASSLERGGDREAFF
TRBD1	TRBV10-3	TRBJ2-3	TGTGCCATCAGTGATTACAGGGGCAGATCCACAGATACGCAGTATTTT	CAISDYRGRSTDTQYF
TRBD2	TRBV5-4	TRBJ2-7	TGTGCCAGCAGCCTCCCCTTAGCGGGTGCCTACGAGCAGTACTTC	CASSLPLAGAYEQYF
TRBD2	TRBV6-5	TRBJ2-5	TGTGCCAGCAGACGGACCGGGACTAACCAAGAGACCCAGTACTTC	CASRRTGTNQETQYF
.	TRBV11-2	TRBJ2-1	TGTGCCAGCAGCCCCGGGTATTCGAACAATGAGCAGTTCTTC	CASSPGYSNNEQFF
.	TRBV7-9	TRBJ1-1	TGTGCCAGCAGCTTGGTGGAACCGGGGACTGAAGCTTTCTTT	CASSLVEPGTEAFF
TRBD1	TRBV7-6	TRBJ1-1	TGTGCCAGCAGCCCCCTAACAGGGGAGAGAACTGAAGCTTTCTTT	CASSPLTGERTEAFF
.	TRBV29-1	TRBJ1-2	TGCAGCGTTGAAGATCTTTTAACACCCACCGGGAATGGCTACACCTTC	CSVEDLLTPTGNGYTF
.	TRBV28	TRBJ2-4	TGTGCCAGCAGACTTACTTACAGGGATGCTCAGTACTTC	CASRLTYRDAQYF
.	TRBV2	TRBJ1-5	TGTGCCAGCAGCGGTCTACCAAACCAGCCCCAGCATTTT	CASSGLPNQPQHF
.	TRBV19	TRBJ2-5	TGTGCCAGTAGTATTGCAGGGTTCCAAGAGACCCAGTACTTC	CASSIAGFQETQYF
.	TRBV11-2	TRBJ1-3	TGTGCCAGCAGCTTTCGGAGCTACAGGCCGGATGGAAACACCATATATTTT	CASSFRSYRPDGNTIYF
.	TRBV21-1	TRBJ2-6	.	CASSNVRSVGSGANVLTF
.	TRBV15	TRBJ2-1	TGTGCCACCAGCAGAGATCGAGGATACAATGAGCAGTTCTTC	CATSRDRGYNEQFF
TRBD2	TRBV19	TRBJ2-2	TGTGCCAGTTTCCTAGGGCGGAGCGGGGGGCACCGATCGAGCACCGGGGAGCTGTTTTTT	CASFLGRSGGHRSSTGELFF
.	TRBV4-3	TRBJ1-1	TGCGCCAGCAGCCAATACCGACGGGGCACTGAAGCTTTCTTT	CASSQYRRGTEAFF
TRBD2	TRBV5-1	TRBJ2-1	TGCGCCAGCAGCTTGGCGGGGGGGCAAGATGAGCAGTTCTTC	CASSLAGGQDEQFF
.	TRBV27	TRBJ1-1	TGTGCCAGCAGTTACCTCAGGGCTACGAACACTGAAGCTTTCTTT	CASSYLRATNTEAFF
TRBD1	TRBV2	TRBJ1-4	TGTGCCAGCAGTATGCAAGGGGGCGCCGGTAATGAAAAACTGTTTTTT	CASSMQGGAGNEKLFF
TRBD2	TRBV5-1	TRBJ2-5	TGCGCCAGCAGCTTGGAACCCGACTTAGCGGGGGGACCACGGGAGACCCAGTACTTC	CASSLEPDLAGGPRETQYF
TRBD1	TRBV4-1	TRBJ2-7	TGCGCCAGCAGCCAATCCCCGGGACAGGGCCCCTACGAGCAGTACTTC	CASSQSPGQGPYEQYF
TRBD1	TRBV7-8	TRBJ1-2	TGTGCCAGCAGTCCGGGACAGCCTATGGGCTACACCTTC	CASSPGQPMGYTF
.	TRBV9	TRBJ2-7	TGTGCCAGCAGCCCAACAGGGTCCTACGAGCAGTACTTC	CASSPTGSYEQYF
TRBD2	TRBV13	TRBJ2-2	TGTGCCAGCAGCCCTAGGCGGGAGGACACCGGGGAGCTGTTTTTT	CASSPRREDTGELFF
.	TRBV29-1	TRBJ1-1	TGCAGCGTTGGGGGAGGGGGCACTGAAGCTTTCTTT	CSVGGGGTEAFF